This TCR beta chain was profiled in a study of T cell repertoires in cytomegalovirus infection. The germline gives CDR1 SGHVS, CDR2 FQNEAQ. The CDR3 has 17 residues. The germline V and J ends were trimmed by 1 base and 8 bases, with 21 bases remaining between them. This clonotype came up many times. Its antigen is still unknown. TCRdb reanalysed the reads using MiXCR and keeps one entry per CDR3 protein. Among around 130,000 distinct CDR3 sequences, roughly 25% were seen once, and the ten largest hold approximately 35%. The receptor's source is a human donor in good health (CMV status not recorded). Some clones in this sample may be carry-over from other donors' samples. V usage is TRBV7-8 and J usage is TRBJ2-1; perhaps TRBD1 as D (5 bases). The sequencing sample was made of PBMCs, sequenced either directly or after in vitro stimulation (not recorded which). CDR3 loop: CASSLGRAGKDAYEQFF. The CDR3 nucleotides are TGTGCCAGCAGCTTAGGCAGGGCAGGGAAAGACGCGTATGAGCAGTTCTTC.